This T cell receptor beta chain is from a study of blood T cell repertoires in COVID-19. V trimming: 6 bases; J trimming: 5 bases; junction bases outside the gene matches: 26. Germline loops: CDR1 MNHEY, CDR2 SVGEGT. CDR3 length: 20 residues. Sequencing was performed with immunoSEQ multiplex PCR; in TCRdb, only in-frame clones are kept and a portion is missing. The data show under 300,000 clones, with under 90% seen just once and 1.7% held by the top ten. This clone was seen a handful of times. Donors of Cohort 3 who recovered were those that had two negative PCRs, clearance, or symptom resolution. Material for sequencing was PBMCs or T cells enriched from blood (not recorded which). This chain uses TRBV6-2 or TRBV6-3 with TRBJ1-2; 8 nucleotides agree with TRBD1. This clonotype originated in a woman in her thirties or forties who had recovered from COVID-19. CDR3 bases: TGTGCCAGCAGCGAACCCCTAGATTGGGGACAGGCCGCCCTGGGGTATGGCTACACCTTC. Its translation: CASSEPLDWGQAALGYGYTF.